The 26 T cell receptor beta chains given below trace back to one sample, sequenced in a study of control samples from healthy donors and cancer patients. Assay used: immunoSEQ multiplex PCR; TCRdb lists only in-frame clones, some missing. The repertoire holds about 110,000 clones, more than 85% seen once, with roughly 15% in the top ten. The sequenced material came from blood. The source of these receptors is a woman in her 50s in good health.

The chain uses TRBV7-2 and TRBJ2-1, with D unresolved. CDR1 is SGHTA, CDR2 FQGNSA, per germline. This CDR3 is 13 amino acids long. Trimming took 9 bases from V and 6 from J, leaving 15 bases between them. The DNA for the CDR3 is TGTGCCAGTTCGACAACGCTGGCCAATGAGCAGTTCTTC. It codes for CASSTTLANEQFF.

The chain combines TRBV9 with TRBJ2-5; 9 bases map to TRBD2. Germline trimming cut 1 base from V and 2 bases from J; bases unmatched to any gene: 3. From germline, CDR1 is SGDLS and CDR2 YYNGEE. The CDR3 contains 15 residues. CDR3: CASSVISGSQETQYF. CDR3 bases: TGTGCCAGCAGCGTAATTAGCGGGAGTCAAGAGACCCAGTACTTC.

This clone was counted a single time. This rearrangement joins TRBV6-5 to TRBJ2-1, with 8 bases aligning to TRBD2. Germline V lookup: CDR1 MNHEY, CDR2 SVGAGI. The CDR3 sequence is 16 residues long. V lost 0 bases to trimming and J lost 2 bases; unmatched junction nucleotides: 3. The CDR3 spells CASSYSAGGAYNEQFF. As DNA, the CDR3 is TGTGCCAGCAGTTACTCAGCCGGGGGGGCCTACAATGAGCAGTTCTTC.

J is TRBJ2-1 and V is TRBV7-9; unclear D gene. Germline-derived CDR1 and CDR2 are SEHNR and FQNEAQ (reference sequence). The CDR3 spans 13 residues. V was shortened by 5 bases and J by 5 bases, with 10 bases between the two germline ends. The CDR3 sequence is CASSGFGNNEQFF. CDR3 bases: TGTGCCAGCAGCGGTTTCGGTAACAATGAGCAGTTCTTC.

The rearrangement joins TRBV5-4 to TRBJ2-6; D possibly corresponds to TRBD1 (5 bases). The V and J ends lost 0 bases and 1 base respectively, with 11 bases between them. CDR3 size: 17 residues. From germline, CDR1 is SGHNT and CDR2 YYREEE (reference sequence). CDR3 protein: CASSLGGMNSGANVLTF. The CDR3 DNA reads TGTGCCAGCAGCTTGGGGGGCATGAATTCTGGGGCCAACGTCCTGACTTTC. Full variable domain (missing parts from reference TRBV5-4 and TRBJ2-6): ETGVTQSPTHLIKTRGQQVTLRCSSQSGHNTVSWYQQALGQGPQFIFQYYREEENGRGNFPPRFSGLQFPNYSSELNVNALELDDSALYLCASSLGGMNSGANVLTFGAGSRLTVL.

The count of this clone is one. J is TRBJ2-1 and V is TRBV19, with 8 bases identical to TRBD2. This CDR3 region has 16 residues. J gave up 5 bases and V 7 bases, and 13 bases lay outside the gene matches. Germline loops: CDR1 LNHDA, CDR2 SQIVND (reference sequence). CDR3 sequence reads: CASTLNPGTRNNEQFF. In nucleotides, the CDR3 is TGTGCCAGTACCCTGAACCCCGGGACTAGGAACAATGAGCAGTTCTTC.

The V gene is TRBV29-1, the J gene TRBJ2-5, with D unresolved. Germline lookup yields CDR1 SQVTM and CDR2 ANQGSEA. The CDR3 runs 11 residues. The V gene lost 4 bases and the J gene lost 5 bases, with 8 bases spanning the gap. CDR3 region: CSVGGTETQYF. In DNA form, the CDR3 reads TGCAGCGTTGGGGGTACGGAGACCCAGTACTTC.

The V and J genes are TRBV4-3 and TRBJ1-1, with D possibly being TRBD1 (5 bases). The CDR3 covers 15 residues. V shed 1 base and J shed 4 bases, with 13 bases lying between them. The germline V gene encodes CDR1 LGHNA and CDR2 YSLEER. CDR3 sequence (DNA): TGCGCCAGCAGCCAAGCCTCCGGGGCTGGCACTGAAGCTTTCTTT. This gives the protein CASSQASGAGTEAFF.

This chain links TRBV3-1 (or the pseudogene TRBV3-2) with TRBJ1-5; D gene uncertain. With 0 bases removed from V and 7 bases from J, the gap between germline ends came to 13 bases. There are 15 residues in the CDR3. Germline V lookup: CDR1 LGHDT, CDR2 YNNKEL (reference sequence). In DNA, the CDR3 is TGTGCCAGCAGCCAAGATTACCTTGGGCGACAGCCCCAGCATTTT. Protein product: CASSQDYLGRQPQHF.

V is TRBV18 and J is TRBJ2-2; D ambiguous. The CDR3 has 11 amino acids. V gave up 5 bases and J gave up 2 bases, with 0 bases separating them. The germline V gene encodes CDR1 KGHSH and CDR2 LQKENI. This chain's CDR3 is CASSNTGELFF. The CDR3 nucleotides are TGTGCCAGCTCAAACACCGGGGAGCTGTTTTTT. Together with reference TRBV18 and TRBJ2-2, the CDR3 gives the full variable domain: NAGVMQNPRHLVRRRGQEARLRCSPMKGHSHVYWYRQLPEEGLKFMVYLQKENIIDESGMPKERFSAEFPKEGPSILRIQQVVRGDSAAYFCASSNTGELFFGEGSRLTVL.

The CDR3 DNA reads TGTGCCAGTAGTACGAGGGGTGGAGCGCCGGGACAGGGAAGCTATGGCTACACCTTC. Translating gives CASSTRGGAPGQGSYGYTF. The chain links TRBV19 to TRBJ1-2; 9 bases are shared with TRBD1. Germline lookup yields CDR1 LNHDA and CDR2 SQIVND (reference sequence). The CDR3 consists of 19 residues. V dropped 4 bases and J dropped 4; count of bases not matched to a gene: 19.

The V call is TRBV6-5, the J call TRBJ1-2, with 10 positions matching TRBD1. Looked up from germline, CDR1 is MNHEY and CDR2 is SVGAGI. The CDR3 is 15 residues long. Unmatched junction bases numbered 4, after V lost 4 bases and J lost 2 bases. The CDR3 protein is CASSSPGQGNYGYTF. The CDR3 coding sequence is TGTGCCAGCAGTTCCCCGGGACAGGGGAACTATGGCTACACCTTC.

The chain combines TRBV3-1 (or the pseudogene TRBV3-2) with TRBJ2-7, with 11 bases lining up with TRBD2. The V gene's germline CDR1 is LGHDT and CDR2 YNNKEL (reference sequence). This CDR3 contains 16 residues. V lost 4 bases, J lost 2 bases, and 7 bases stayed unmatched. The CDR3 sequence: CASSLTGTSGTYEQYF. The CDR3 nucleotides read TGTGCCAGCAGCCTTACCGGGACTAGCGGTACCTACGAGCAGTACTTC.

The V and J genes are TRBV6-4 and TRBJ2-3, with D perhaps TRBD2 (5 bases). The germline gives CDR1 MRHNA, CDR2 SNTAGT. The V gene lost 3 bases and the J gene lost 5 bases, with 12 bases spanning the gap. The CDR3 extends over 14 amino acids. The CDR3, as DNA: TGTGCCAGCAGTGAAAAAAGCGAGGGAGATACGCAGTATTTT. It yields the protein CASSEKSEGDTQYF.

The gene calls are TRBV4-1 and TRBJ2-5; 9 bases map to TRBD2. The CDR3 totals 16 residues. V was pared by 1 base and J by 2 bases, with 5 bases of the junction left unmatched. The germline V gene encodes CDR1 MGHRA and CDR2 YSYEKL. The CDR3 spells CASSQVPSGIQETQYF. DNA for the CDR3: TGCGCCAGCAGCCAAGTGCCTAGCGGGATTCAAGAGACCCAGTACTTC.

The chain recombines TRBV7-8 with TRBJ1-5; no clear D. The CDR3 length is 14 residues. V lost 3 bases and J 9 bases, leaving 15 bases between the germline ends. The germline CDR1 and CDR2 sequences are SGHVS and FQNEAQ. CDR3 nucleotides: TGTGCCAGCAGCTTCGGAACAGCTCACGGGCCCCAGCATTTT. Its translation is CASSFGTAHGPQHF.

The chain carries TRBV7-3 and TRBJ2-1; 14 positions agree with TRBD2. V gave up 4 bases and J gave up 9 bases; unmatched junction bases: 5. Germline CDR1 and CDR2: SGHTA and FQGTGA. This CDR3 contains 15 residues. The CDR3 sequence is CASSSGLAGVTEQFF. CDR3 coding DNA: TGTGCCAGCAGCTCGGGACTAGCGGGAGTTACTGAGCAGTTCTTC.

This chain connects TRBV12-3 or TRBV12-4 to TRBJ2-3; D is undetermined. The V gene lost 5 bases and the J gene lost 6 bases, with 9 bases spanning the gap. This CDR3 has 12 amino acids. The chain's CDR3 is CASSTPGDTQYF. The CDR3 DNA follows: TGTGCCAGCAGTACCCCCGGGGATACGCAGTATTTT.

This clone showed up just a few times. This chain links TRBV7-3 with TRBJ1-5, with TRBD1 matching 10 bases. CDR1 and CDR2 (germline): SGHTA, FQGTGA. The length of the CDR3 is 14 residues. Trimming cost V 5 bases and J 7 bases; bases outside gene matches: 5. In nucleotides, the CDR3 is TGTGCCAGCAGCGCGACAGGGGGCAGGCAGCCCCAGCATTTT. Its translation is CASSATGGRQPQHF.

Concerning this clone itself: A read error may account for a junction end that differs from germline. The rearrangement uses TRBV2 and TRBJ2-1; D remains unclear. This CDR3 is 11 amino acids long. Germline V gene lookup returns CDR1 SNHLY and CDR2 FYNNEI. CDR3 amino acids: CANSEAVMALF. CDR3 DNA: TGTGCCAACAGTGAAGCCGTAATGGCTCTCTTC.

This chain connects TRBV18 to TRBJ2-1; D not resolved. The length of the CDR3 is 13 residues. With 2 bases removed from V and 5 bases from J, the gap between germline ends came to 7 bases. The germline V gene encodes CDR1 KGHSH and CDR2 LQKENI. This chain's CDR3 is CASSPMADNEQFF. The CDR3 nucleotides read TGTGCCAGCTCACCAATGGCGGACAATGAGCAGTTCTTC. Using reference TRBV18 and TRBJ2-1 for the parts outside the CDR3, the full variable domain is NAGVMQNPRHLVRRRGQEARLRCSPMKGHSHVYWYRQLPEEGLKFMVYLQKENIIDESGMPKERFSAEFPKEGPSILRIQQVVRGDSAAYFCASSPMADNEQFFGPGTRLTVL.

The V and J genes are TRBV6-6 and TRBJ1-2; 8 bases map to TRBD1. Unmatched junction bases numbered 13, after V lost 5 bases and J lost 8 bases. Germline V lookup: CDR1 MNHNY, CDR2 SVGAGI (reference sequence). This CDR3 is 15 amino acids long. CDR3 residues: CASSLAHQGAQGYTF. The CDR3 bases are TGTGCCAGCAGTCTTGCTCACCAGGGGGCGCAAGGCTACACCTTC.

Only one count was recorded for this clone. This sequence joins TRBV27 and TRBJ1-5, with 8 bases aligning to TRBD1. V shed 8 bases, J shed 0 bases, and the junction held 3 bases outside the gene matches. In germline, CDR1 is MNHEY, CDR2 SMNVEV (reference sequence). The CDR3 spans 14 residues. CDR3 amino acids: CASWDRYSNQPQHF. CDR3 sequence (DNA): TGTGCCAGCTGGGACAGGTATAGCAATCAGCCCCAGCATTTT.

This chain connects TRBV10-3 to TRBJ2-6; tentative D call: TRBD1 (6 bases). Trimming took 6 bases from V and 2 from J, leaving 14 bases between them. This CDR3 region has 16 residues. Germline CDR1 reads ENHRY; CDR2 reads SYGVKD. CDR3 protein: CAISAQGSPGANVLTF. Here the CDR3 DNA reads TGTGCCATCAGCGCACAGGGATCCCCTGGGGCCAACGTCCTGACTTTC.

The chain has TRBV29-1 and TRBJ2-6; a weak D match, TRBD1 (6 bases). Germline loops: CDR1 SQVTM, CDR2 ANQGSEA. V lost 6 bases to trimming and J lost 0 bases, with 12 bases between them. This CDR3 contains 15 residues. Here the CDR3 DNA reads TGCAGCGTGTGGGGGACAAACTCTGGGGCCAACGTCCTGACTTTC. Amino acids: CSVWGTNSGANVLTF.

This sequence joins TRBV12-3 or TRBV12-4 and TRBJ2-3; D is perhaps TRBD1 or TRBD2 (5 bases each). This CDR3 has 13 amino acids. The V and J ends lost 4 bases and 7 bases respectively, with 12 bases between them. CDR3 amino acids: CASSSGTTYTQYF. CDR3 sequence (DNA): TGTGCCAGCAGTTCCGGGACCACGTATACGCAGTATTTT.